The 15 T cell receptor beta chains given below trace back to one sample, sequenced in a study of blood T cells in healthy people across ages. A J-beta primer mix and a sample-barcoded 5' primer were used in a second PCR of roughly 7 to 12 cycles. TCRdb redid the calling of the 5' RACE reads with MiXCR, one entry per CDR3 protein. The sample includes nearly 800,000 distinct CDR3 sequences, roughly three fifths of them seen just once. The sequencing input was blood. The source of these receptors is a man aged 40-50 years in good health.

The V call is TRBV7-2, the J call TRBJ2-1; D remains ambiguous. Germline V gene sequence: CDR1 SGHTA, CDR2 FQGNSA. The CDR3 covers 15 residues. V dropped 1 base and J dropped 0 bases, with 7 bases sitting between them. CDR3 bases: TGTGCCAGCAGCTTAGAGGGCGGCTCCTACAATGAGCAGTTCTTC. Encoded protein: CASSLEGGSYNEQFF.

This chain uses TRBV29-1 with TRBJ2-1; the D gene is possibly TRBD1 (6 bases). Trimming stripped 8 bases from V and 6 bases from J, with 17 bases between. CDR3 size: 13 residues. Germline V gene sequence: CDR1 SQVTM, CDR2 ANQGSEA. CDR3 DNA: TGCAGCCACATCCCCACAGGGAGCAATGAGCAGTTCTTC. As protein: CSHIPTGSNEQFF.

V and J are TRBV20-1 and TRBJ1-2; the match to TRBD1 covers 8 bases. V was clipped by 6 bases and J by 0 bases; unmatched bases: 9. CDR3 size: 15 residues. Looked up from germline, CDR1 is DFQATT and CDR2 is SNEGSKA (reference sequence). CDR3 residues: CSARTGSITNYGYTF. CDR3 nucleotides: TGCAGTGCACGGACAGGGAGCATAACTAACTATGGCTACACCTTC.

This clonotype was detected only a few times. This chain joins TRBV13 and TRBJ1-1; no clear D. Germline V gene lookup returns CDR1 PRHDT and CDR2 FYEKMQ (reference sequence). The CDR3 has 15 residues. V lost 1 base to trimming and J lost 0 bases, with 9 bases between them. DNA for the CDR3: TGTGCCAGCAGCTTAGCGGCAGGCATGAACACTGAAGCTTTCTTT. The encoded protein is CASSLAAGMNTEAFF.

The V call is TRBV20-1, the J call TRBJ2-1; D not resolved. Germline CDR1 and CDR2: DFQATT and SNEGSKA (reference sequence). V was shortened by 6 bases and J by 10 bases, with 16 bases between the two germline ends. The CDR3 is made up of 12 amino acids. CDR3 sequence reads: CSAMDLAAEQFF. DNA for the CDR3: TGCAGTGCAATGGATCTCGCTGCGGAGCAGTTCTTC.

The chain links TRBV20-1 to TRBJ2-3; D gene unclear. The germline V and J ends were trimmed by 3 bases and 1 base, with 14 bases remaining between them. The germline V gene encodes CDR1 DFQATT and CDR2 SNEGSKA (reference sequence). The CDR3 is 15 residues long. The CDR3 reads CSASDRKSGTDTQYF. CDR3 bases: TGCAGTGCTAGTGATCGTAAATCTGGCACAGATACGCAGTATTTT.

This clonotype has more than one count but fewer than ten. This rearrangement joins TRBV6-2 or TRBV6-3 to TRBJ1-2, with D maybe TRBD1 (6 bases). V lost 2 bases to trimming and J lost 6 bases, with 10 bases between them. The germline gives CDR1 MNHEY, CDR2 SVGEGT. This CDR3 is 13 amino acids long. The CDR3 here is CASSYQTGNGYTF. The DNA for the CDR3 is TGTGCCAGCAGTTACCAAACAGGGAATGGCTACACCTTC.

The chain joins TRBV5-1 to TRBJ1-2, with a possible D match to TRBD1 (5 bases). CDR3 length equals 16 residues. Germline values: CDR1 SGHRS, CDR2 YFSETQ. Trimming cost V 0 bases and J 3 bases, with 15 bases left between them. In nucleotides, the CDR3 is TGCGCCAGCAGCTTGGCCCCCCAGGGAAGTGACTATGGCTACACCTTC. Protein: CASSLAPQGSDYGYTF.

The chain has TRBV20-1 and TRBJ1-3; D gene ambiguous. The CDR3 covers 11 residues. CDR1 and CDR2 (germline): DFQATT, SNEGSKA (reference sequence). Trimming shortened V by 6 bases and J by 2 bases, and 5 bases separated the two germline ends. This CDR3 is CSAFTGNTIYF. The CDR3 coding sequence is TGCAGTGCCTTTACTGGAAACACCATATATTTT.

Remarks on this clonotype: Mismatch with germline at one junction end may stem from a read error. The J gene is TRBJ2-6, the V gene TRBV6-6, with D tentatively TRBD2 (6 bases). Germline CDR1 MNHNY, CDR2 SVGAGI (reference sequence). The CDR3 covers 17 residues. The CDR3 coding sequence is TGTGCCAGCAGTTACCTTGGGGGGAGCTCTGGGACCAACGTCCTGACTTTC. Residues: CASSYLGGSSGTNVLTF.

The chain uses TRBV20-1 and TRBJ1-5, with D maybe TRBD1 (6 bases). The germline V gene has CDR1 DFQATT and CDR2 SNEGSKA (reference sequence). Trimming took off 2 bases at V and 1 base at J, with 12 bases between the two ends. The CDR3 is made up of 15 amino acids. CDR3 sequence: CSARPGVASNQPQHF. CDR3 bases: TGCAGTGCTAGACCAGGGGTGGCGAGCAATCAGCCCCAGCATTTT.

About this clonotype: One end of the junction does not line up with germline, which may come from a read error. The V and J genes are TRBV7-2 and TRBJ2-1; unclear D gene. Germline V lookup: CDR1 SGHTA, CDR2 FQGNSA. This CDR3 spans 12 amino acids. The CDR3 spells CANSPTYNEQFF. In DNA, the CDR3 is TGTGCCAACAGCCCAACCTACAATGAGCAGTTCTTC.

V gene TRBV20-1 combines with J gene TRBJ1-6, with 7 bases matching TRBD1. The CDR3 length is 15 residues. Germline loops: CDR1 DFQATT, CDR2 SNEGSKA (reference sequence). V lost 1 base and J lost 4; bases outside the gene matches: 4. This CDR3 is CSARAPGGYNSPLHF. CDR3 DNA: TGCAGTGCTAGAGCCCCAGGGGGTTATAATTCACCCCTCCACTTT.

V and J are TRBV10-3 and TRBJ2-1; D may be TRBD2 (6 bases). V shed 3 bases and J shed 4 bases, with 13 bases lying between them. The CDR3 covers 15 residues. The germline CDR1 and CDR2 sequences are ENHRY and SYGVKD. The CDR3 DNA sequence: TGTGCCATCAGTGAATTAGCGGCCGTTTACAATGAGCAGTTCTTC. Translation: CAISELAAVYNEQFF.

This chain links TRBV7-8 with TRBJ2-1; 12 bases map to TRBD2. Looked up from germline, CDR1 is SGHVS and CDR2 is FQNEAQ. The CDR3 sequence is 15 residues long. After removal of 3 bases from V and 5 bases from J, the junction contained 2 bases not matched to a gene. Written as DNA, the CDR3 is TGTGCCAGCAGCTTGACTAGCGGGAGTAACAATGAGCAGTTCTTC. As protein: CASSLTSGSNNEQFF.